The 15 T cell receptor beta chains listed next were all sequenced from one sample in a study of T-cell memory formation after mild COVID-19. TCRdb re-derived calls from the 5' RACE reads in MiXCR, one entry per CDR3 protein. The repertoire holds about 470,000 distinct CDR3 sequences, with about 23% as singletons. Sequencing used PBMCs or a T cell subset sorted from them (not recorded which). These TCRs come from an adult woman who had mild COVID-19 (a few samples of this study predate the infection). Cell type and time point are not known.

V is TRBV6-4 and J is TRBJ1-6; TRBD1 matches at 9 bases. CDR3 length: 15 residues. Germline V gives CDR1 MRHNA, CDR2 SNTAGT. With V trimmed by 3 bases and J by 9 bases, 6 bases remained unmatched. The CDR3 DNA follows: TGTGCCAGCAGTGATAAGACAGGGGGATCTTCACCCCTCCACTTT. Protein: CASSDKTGGSSPLHF.

The chain couples TRBV5-4 to TRBJ2-7; 8 bases match TRBD1. CDR1 and CDR2 (germline): SGHNT, YYREEE (reference sequence). The CDR3 is made up of 17 amino acids. Unmatched junction bases numbered 15, after V lost 4 bases and J lost 3 bases. The DNA of the CDR3 is TGTGCCAGCAGCCACGGACAGGGAGTTACCACCCGCTACGAGCAGTACTTC. This sequence encodes CASSHGQGVTTRYEQYF.

The rearrangement joins TRBV20-1 to TRBJ2-5, with D perhaps assigned TRBD1 or TRBD2 (5 bases each). The CDR3 has 14 amino acids. Trimming pared 3 bases from V and 1 base from J, leaving 12 bases between. Germline loops: CDR1 DFQATT, CDR2 SNEGSKA (reference sequence). The CDR3 nucleotides read TGCAGTGCTAGCCCGGGACCGCCCCAAGAGACCCAGTACTTC. Protein product: CSASPGPPQETQYF.

About this clonotype: Mismatch with germline at one junction end may stem from a read error. The rearrangement uses TRBV6-2 or TRBV6-3 and TRBJ2-1, with TRBD2 matching over 13 bases. The CDR3 runs to 19 residues. Germline CDR1 reads MNHEY; CDR2 reads SVGEGT. CDR3 coding DNA: TGTGCCAGCAATTACGGACTAGCGGGAGAATGGGACTCCTACAATGAGCAGTTCTTC. This sequence encodes CASNYGLAGEWDSYNEQFF.

The V call is TRBV7-9, the J call TRBJ1-2; D gene uncertain. Germline V gene lookup returns CDR1 SEHNR and CDR2 FQNEAQ (reference sequence). With 1 base removed from V and 1 base from J, the gap between germline ends came to 10 bases. The CDR3 has 15 amino acids. The CDR3 DNA follows: TGTGCCAGCAGCTTAGAATTGGCGGATAACTATGGCTACACCTTC. Amino acid sequence: CASSLELADNYGYTF.

The gene calls are TRBV12-3 or TRBV12-4 and TRBJ2-7, with 7 bases matching TRBD2. The junction had 9 bases not matched to a gene; V was cut back by 2 bases and J by 2 bases. The CDR3 runs to 16 residues. The CDR3 is CASSLHGRGGTYEQYF. In DNA, the CDR3 is TGTGCCAGCAGTTTACACGGTCGCGGGGGAACCTACGAGCAGTACTTC.

This rearrangement joins TRBV11-2 to TRBJ2-5; D remains unclear. With 1 base removed from V and 1 base from J, the gap between germline ends came to 7 bases. The CDR3 is 14 amino acids. Per the germline V gene, CDR1 is SGHAT and CDR2 is FQNNGV. CDR3 sequence (DNA): TGTGCCAGCAGCTTAGCTCCAAGCCAAGAGACCCAGTACTTC. It codes for CASSLAPSQETQYF.

The CDR3 sequence: CASSLDRDAKNIQYF. In nucleotides, the CDR3 is TGTGCCAGCAGTCTAGACCGGGACGCCAAAAACATTCAGTACTTC. The chain combines TRBV12-3 or TRBV12-4 with TRBJ2-4; D could derive from TRBD1 or TRBD2 (5 bases each). CDR3 length equals 15 residues. Between the trimmed V and J ends, which lost 5 bases and 1 base, there was a span of 12 bases.

This clonotype has just a few counts. The chain uses TRBV12-3 or TRBV12-4 and TRBJ1-6, with TRBD1 as a possible D gene (5 bases). Between the trimmed V and J ends, which lost 3 bases and 7 bases, there was a span of 10 bases. CDR3 length equals 14 residues. The CDR3 sequence is CASSFGGGNSPLHF. CDR3 nucleotides: TGTGCCAGCAGTTTCGGGGGGGGGAATTCACCCCTCCACTTT.

This clonotype was observed a few times. This rearrangement joins TRBV29-1 to TRBJ1-2, with D perhaps matching TRBD1 (6 bases). The CDR3 contains 12 residues. The germline V gene encodes CDR1 SQVTM and CDR2 ANQGSEA. The ends were cut back, 3 bases at V and 4 bases at J, with 9 bases in the middle. As DNA, the CDR3 is TGCAGCGTTGAGTTGGACAGCTATGGCTACACCTTC. Encoded protein: CSVELDSYGYTF.

In this sample, this clonotype turned up many times. V gene TRBV7-8 combines with J gene TRBJ2-7; 8 bases agree with TRBD1. Trimming removed 3 bases from V and 2 bases from J; junction bases left unmatched: 3. The CDR3 loop spans 14 amino acids. Looked up from germline, CDR1 is SGHVS and CDR2 is FQNEAQ. In nucleotides, the CDR3 is TGTGCCAGCAGCTTCCGGACAGGGACCTACGAGCAGTACTTC. Residues: CASSFRTGTYEQYF. Variable domain in full (rest from reference TRBV7-8 and TRBJ2-7): GAGVSQSPRYKVAKRGQDVALRCDPISGHVSLFWYQQALGQGPEFLTYFQNEAQLDKSGLPSDRFFAERPEGSVSTLKIQRTQQEDSAVYLCASSFRTGTYEQYFGPGTRLTVT.

Regarding this clonotype: One junction end does not reproduce the germline sequence, and a read error may be involved. This chain joins TRBV20-1 and TRBJ1-1; 7 nucleotides align to TRBD1. The CDR3 runs 13 residues. Germline CDR1 DFQATT, CDR2 SNEGSKA (reference sequence). The CDR3 sequence is CSVRGRGEVEAFF. The CDR3 DNA is TGCAGTGTTAGAGGCAGGGGGGAGGTGGAAGCTTTCTTT.

The chain employs TRBV6-1 and TRBJ2-3; 10 bases line up with TRBD2. There are 15 residues in the CDR3. Germline CDR1 reads MNHNS; CDR2 reads SASEGT. V lost 10 bases, J lost 2 bases, and 9 bases stayed unmatched. The CDR3 protein is CATHSGGELTDTQYF. The CDR3 DNA sequence: TGTGCCACCCACAGCGGGGGGGAGCTCACAGATACGCAGTATTTT.

This chain links TRBV12-3 or TRBV12-4 with TRBJ1-2; D ambiguous. Deletions cut 7 bases from V and 8 bases from J, with 11 bases between. CDR3 length: 11 residues. The chain's CDR3 is CASTSGPGYTF. The CDR3 DNA is TGTGCCAGCACCTCCGGACCAGGCTACACCTTC.

As concerns this clonotype: One junction end disagrees with the germline gene, perhaps due to a read error. This chain links TRBV12-3 or TRBV12-4 with TRBJ1-6, with no clear D. There are 15 residues in the CDR3. The CDR3 reads CARSLADGLNSPLHF. The CDR3 coding sequence is TGTGCCAGAAGTTTAGCTGACGGCCTTAATTCACCCCTCCACTTT.